This TCR beta chain appears in the sequencing data of a study of early stage breast cancer tumors. A word on this clone: As yet, its antigen is unknown.

General study points: Comparing each tissue with blood distinguished tumor from normal in most of the 16 patients. Unsorted bulk genomic DNA sequencing lacked pairing and functional marker data.

The data were produced by immunoSEQ multiplex PCR, yet TCRdb's version contains in-frame clones alone and is incomplete. There are about 24,000 clones in the sample; roughly 67% occur only once, and around 9.4% lies in the top ten. This CDR3 has 18 amino acids. Germline loops: CDR1 SGHTA, CDR2 FQGNSA. Unmatched junction bases numbered 11, after V lost 1 base and J lost 3 bases. Sequenced sample: breast tumor tissue. The origin of this receptor is a person aged 55 to 69 with breast cancer. The V call is TRBV7-2, the J call TRBJ2-3, with 9 nucleotides matching TRBD2. The CDR3 protein is CASSLDFLAGIVTDTQYF. The CDR3 region has the DNA TGTGCCAGCAGCTTAGACTTTCTAGCGGGAATCGTAACAGATACGCAGTATTTT.